This TCR beta chain was captured in a study of T cells in localized non-small cell lung cancer. A note on this clone: What it binds is unknown.

Measured with immunoSEQ multiplex PCR; TCRdb has only the in-frame clones, and not every one. Of over 70,000 clones in the sample, 80% to 90% are singletons; the top ten hold about a fifth. V was cut by 1 base and J by 0 bases, with 14 bases left in between. CDR1 and CDR2 from the germline V gene are SGHTS and YDEGEE. This CDR3 region has 17 residues. Findings of the study overall: An association was observed between higher blood T cell density and longer overall survival. Median 57 top-100 tumor clones were shared with paired adjacent lung. Uninvolved adjacent lung showed peak T cell clonality, exceeding tumor. Heterogeneity remains possible because sequencing was limited to only one tumor region.

This sequence originates from a male donor aged 60 or over with stage III squamous cell lung carcinoma. The chain employs TRBV5-8 and TRBJ1-5; D gene unclear. The material sequenced was peripheral blood, taken before any cancer treatment. CDR3 bases: TGTGCCAGCAGCTTGACACTTGCGGACTATAGCAATCAGCCCCAGCATTTT. Its protein product is CASSLTLADYSNQPQHF.